This T cell receptor (beta chain) was observed in a study of stem cell transplantation in POMP-related autoinflammatory disease. Overall study results and limits: Unique TRB V-J gene pairings were limited in number in patients with PRAID.

A word on this clone: What it recognizes is unknown. Mismatch with germline at one junction end may stem from a read error. Distinct nucleotide sequences in the sample also encode this CDR3.

Clones were read by immunoSEQ multiplex PCR, and TCRdb kept only the in-frame ones, dropping some. The sample lists several thousand clones, roughly four fifths seen once, with 4% to 5% in the top ten. The clonotype originates from a human donor in good health. The sample was a CXCR5-defined cell subset from PBMCs.

CDR3 loop: CASSQGHRDTDTQYF. The CDR3 region has the DNA TGTGCCAGCAGTCAAGGCCACAGGGACACAGATACGCAGTATTTT. The rearrangement links TRBV4-2 to TRBJ2-3; a weak D match, TRBD1 (6 bases). Germline V gene sequence: CDR1 LGHNA, CDR2 YNFKEQ. The CDR3 loop spans 15 amino acids.